The text below deals with one T cell receptor beta chain. Its antigen is unknown. TCRdb's copy holds only in-frame clones and misses some; the assay was immunoSEQ multiplex PCR. The table includes 90,000 to 130,000 clones, about 70% detected once. The germline gives CDR1 MNHNS, CDR2 SASEGT. Trimming removed 1 base from V and 4 bases from J, with 14 bases in between. This CDR3 region has 16 residues. The data stem from a study of shared clonotypes between healthy human individuals. General study points: Among a few donors, approximately 5% of naive CD4 clonotypes were found in common. Rarefaction curves obtained for sorted subsets showed sequencing incomplete despite large depth. All-four-donor shared clonotypes had higher generation probabilities than non-shared clonotypes did.

Material for sequencing was memory CD8+ T cells sorted from blood. Described subset: CD45RO+ cells pooled with CCR7-negative TemRA cells. The chain employs TRBV6-1 and TRBJ1-5, with D unclear. The origin of this receptor is a woman aged 30 to 39 in good health. As DNA, the CDR3 is TGTGCCAGCAGTGAAGAGGACGGGAGTGGGAATCAGCCCCAGCATTTT. Its protein is CASSEEDGSGNQPQHF.